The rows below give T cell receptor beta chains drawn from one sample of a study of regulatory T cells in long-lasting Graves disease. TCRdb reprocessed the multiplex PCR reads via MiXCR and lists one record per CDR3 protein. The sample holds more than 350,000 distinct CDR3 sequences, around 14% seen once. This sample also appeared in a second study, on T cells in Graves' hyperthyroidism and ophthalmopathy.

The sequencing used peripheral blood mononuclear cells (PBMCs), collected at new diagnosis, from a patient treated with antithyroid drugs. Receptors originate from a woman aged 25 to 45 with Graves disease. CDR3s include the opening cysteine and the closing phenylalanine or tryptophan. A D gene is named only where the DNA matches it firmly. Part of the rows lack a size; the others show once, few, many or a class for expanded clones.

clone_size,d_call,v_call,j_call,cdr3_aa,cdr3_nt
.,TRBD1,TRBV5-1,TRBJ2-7,CASSLGTGSGYEQYF,TGCGCCAGCAGCTTAGGGACAGGGTCGGGCTACGAGCAGTACTTC
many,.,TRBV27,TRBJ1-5,CASSGAGLQTANQPQHF,TGTGCCAGCAGTGGCGCGGGACTCCAGACGGCCAATCAGCCCCAGCATTTT
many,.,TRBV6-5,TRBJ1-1,CASSYSRGNTEAFF,TGTGCCAGCAGTTACTCTAGGGGAAACACTGAAGCTTTCTTT
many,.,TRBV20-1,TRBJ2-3,CSATRRAPTDTQYF,TGCAGTGCGACCCGCAGGGCCCCCACAGATACGCAGTATTTT
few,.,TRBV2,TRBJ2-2,CALPESTGELFF,TGTGCCCTGCCTGAGAGCACCGGGGAGCTGTTTTTT
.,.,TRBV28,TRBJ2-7,CASSCSEIEYEQYF,TGTGCCAGCAGTTGTAGCGAGATAGAATACGAGCAGTACTTC
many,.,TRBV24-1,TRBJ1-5,CATSDRQNQPQHF,TGTGCCACCAGTGACCGACAGAATCAGCCCCAGCATTTT
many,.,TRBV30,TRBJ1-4,CAWSVSATNEKLFF,TGTGCCTGGAGTGTCTCAGCAACTAATGAAAAACTGTTTTTT
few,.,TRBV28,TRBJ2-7,CATEGKTYEQYF,TGTGCCACAGAGGGGAAGACTTACGAGCAGTACTTC
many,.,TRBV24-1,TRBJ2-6,CATSDKRRGPGANVLTF,TGTGCCACCAGTGATAAGAGACGTGGCCCTGGGGCCAACGTCCTGACTTTC
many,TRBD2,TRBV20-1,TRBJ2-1,CSARVGGRLGEQFF,TGCAGTGCTAGAGTCGGGGGGAGGTTGGGTGAGCAGTTCTTC
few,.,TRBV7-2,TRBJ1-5,CASSPFPPLISNQPQHF,TGTGCCAGCAGTCCATTCCCCCCACTGATTAGCAATCAGCCCCAGCATTTT
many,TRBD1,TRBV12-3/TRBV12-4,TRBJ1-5,CASREGQLLTGGAPSNQPQHF,TGTGCCAGCAGAGAGGGACAGCTTCTTACTGGAGGAGCCCCTAGCAATCAGCCCCAGCATTTT
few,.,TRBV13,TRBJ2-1,CASSTRSPGNEQFF,TGTGCCAGCAGCACCAGATCTCCGGGGAATGAGCAGTTCTTC
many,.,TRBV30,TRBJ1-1,CATTGGGNTEAFF,TGTGCCACAACCGGAGGAGGGAACACTGAAGCTTTCTTT
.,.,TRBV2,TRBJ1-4,CASSELWGSSEKLFF,TGTGCCAGCAGTGAATTGTGGGGCTCGTCGGAAAAACTGTTTTTT
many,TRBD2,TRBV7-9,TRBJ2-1,CASSSSGSYNEQFF,TGTGCCAGCAGCTCTAGCGGGAGCTACAATGAGCAGTTCTTC
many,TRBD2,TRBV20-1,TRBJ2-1,CSASGRAGYRNEQFF,TGCAGTGCTAGCGGCAGAGCGGGATATAGGAATGAGCAGTTCTTC
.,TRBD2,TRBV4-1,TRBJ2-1,CASMVSGSYEQFF,TGCGCCAGCATGGTTAGCGGGAGCTATGAGCAGTTCTTC
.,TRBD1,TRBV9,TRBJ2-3,CASSFTGTGRTDTQYF,TGTGCCAGCAGCTTTACCGGGACAGGGCGCACAGATACGCAGTATTTT
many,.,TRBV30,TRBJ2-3,CAWKQMAGDTQYF,TGTGCCTGGAAGCAAATGGCGGGAGATACGCAGTATTTT
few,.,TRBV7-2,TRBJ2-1,CASSLVASSYNEQFF,TGTGCCAGCAGCTTAGTGGCCAGCTCCTACAATGAGCAGTTCTTC
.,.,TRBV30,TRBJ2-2,CAWRIGPNTGELFF,TGTGCCTGGAGGATAGGACCTAACACCGGGGAGCTGTTTTTT
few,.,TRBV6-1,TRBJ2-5,CASSEGQPLGETQYF,TGTGCCAGCAGTGAAGGTCAGCCCCTGGGAGAGACCCAGTACTTC
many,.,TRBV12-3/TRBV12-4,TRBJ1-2,CASSLSQNDGYTF,TGTGCCAGCAGTTTGTCACAGAACGATGGCTACACCTTC
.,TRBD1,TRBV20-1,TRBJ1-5,CSASRDSLAGNQPQHF,TGCAGTGCTAGCCGGGACAGCTTAGCGGGCAATCAGCCCCAGCATTTT